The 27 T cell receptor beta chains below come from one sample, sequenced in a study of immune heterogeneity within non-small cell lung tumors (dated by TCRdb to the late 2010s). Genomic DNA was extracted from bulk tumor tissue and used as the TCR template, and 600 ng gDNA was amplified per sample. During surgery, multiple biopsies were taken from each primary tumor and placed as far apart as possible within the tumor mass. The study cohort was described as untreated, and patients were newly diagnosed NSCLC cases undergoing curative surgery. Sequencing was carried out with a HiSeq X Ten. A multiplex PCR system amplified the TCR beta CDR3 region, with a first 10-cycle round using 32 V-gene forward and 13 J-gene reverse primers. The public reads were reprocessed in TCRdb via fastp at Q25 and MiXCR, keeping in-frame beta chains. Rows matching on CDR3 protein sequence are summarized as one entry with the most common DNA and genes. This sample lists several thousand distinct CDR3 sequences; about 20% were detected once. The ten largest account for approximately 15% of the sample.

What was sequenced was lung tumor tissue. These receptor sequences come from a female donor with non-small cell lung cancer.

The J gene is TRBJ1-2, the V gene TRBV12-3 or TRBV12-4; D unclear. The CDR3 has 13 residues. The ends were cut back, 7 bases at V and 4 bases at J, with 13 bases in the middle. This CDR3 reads CASTPGVGYGYTF. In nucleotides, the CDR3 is TGTGCCAGCACCCCTGGGGTTGGCTATGGCTACACCTTC.

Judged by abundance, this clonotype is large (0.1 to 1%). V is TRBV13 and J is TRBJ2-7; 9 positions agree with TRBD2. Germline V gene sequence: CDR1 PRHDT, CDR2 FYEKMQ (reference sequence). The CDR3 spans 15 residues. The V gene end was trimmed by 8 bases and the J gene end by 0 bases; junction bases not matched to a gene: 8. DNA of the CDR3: TGTGCCAGCTCCCAAGCGGGGGGTGTCTCCTACGAGCAGTACTTC. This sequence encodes CASSQAGGVSYEQYF.

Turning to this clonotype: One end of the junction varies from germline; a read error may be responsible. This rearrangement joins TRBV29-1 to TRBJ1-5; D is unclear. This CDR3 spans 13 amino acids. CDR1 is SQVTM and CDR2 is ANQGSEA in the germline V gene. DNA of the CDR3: TGCAGCGTCTCGGCGACGGGCTCACAGCCCGAGCATTTT. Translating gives CSVSATGSQPEHF.

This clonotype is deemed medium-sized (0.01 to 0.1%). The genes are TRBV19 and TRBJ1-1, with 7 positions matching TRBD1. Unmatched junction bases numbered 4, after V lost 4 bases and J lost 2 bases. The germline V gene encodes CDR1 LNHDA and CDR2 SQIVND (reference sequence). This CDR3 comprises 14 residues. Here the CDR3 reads CASSKGQRNTEAFF. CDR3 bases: TGTGCCAGTAGTAAGGGACAGAGAAACACTGAAGCTTTCTTT. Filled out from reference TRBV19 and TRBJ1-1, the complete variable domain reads DGGITQSPKYLFRKEGQNVTLSCEQNLNHDAMYWYRQDPGQGLRLIYYSQIVNDFQKGDIAEGYSVSREKKESFPLTVTSAQKNPTAFYLCASSKGQRNTEAFFGQGTRLTVV.

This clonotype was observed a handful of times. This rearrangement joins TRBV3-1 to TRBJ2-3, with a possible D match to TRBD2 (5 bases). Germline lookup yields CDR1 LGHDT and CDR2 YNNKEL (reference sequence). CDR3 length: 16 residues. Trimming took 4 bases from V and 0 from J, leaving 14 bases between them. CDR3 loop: CASSPEGVGSTDTQYF. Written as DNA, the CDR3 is TGTGCCAGCAGCCCAGAGGGCGTCGGTAGCACAGATACGCAGTATTTT.

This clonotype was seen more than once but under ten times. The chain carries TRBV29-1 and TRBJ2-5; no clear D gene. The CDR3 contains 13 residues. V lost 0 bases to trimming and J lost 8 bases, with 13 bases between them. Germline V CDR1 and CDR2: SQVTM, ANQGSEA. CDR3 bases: TGCAGCGTTGAAGATCAACGCAGGAGTACCCAGTACTTC. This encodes CSVEDQRRSTQYF.

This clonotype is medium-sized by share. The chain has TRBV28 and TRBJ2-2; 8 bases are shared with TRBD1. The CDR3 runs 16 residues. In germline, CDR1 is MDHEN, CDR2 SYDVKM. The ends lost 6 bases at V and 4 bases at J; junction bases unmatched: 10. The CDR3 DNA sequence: TGTGCCAGCAGGGACGACAGGGGTTCTTCCACCGGGGAGCTGTTTTTT. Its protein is CASRDDRGSSTGELFF. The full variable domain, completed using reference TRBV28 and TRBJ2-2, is DVKVTQSSRYLVKRTGEKVFLECVQDMDHENMFWYRQDPGLGLRLIYFSYDVKMKEKGDIPEGYSVSREKKERFSLILESASTNQTSMYLCASRDDRGSSTGELFFGEGSRLTVL.

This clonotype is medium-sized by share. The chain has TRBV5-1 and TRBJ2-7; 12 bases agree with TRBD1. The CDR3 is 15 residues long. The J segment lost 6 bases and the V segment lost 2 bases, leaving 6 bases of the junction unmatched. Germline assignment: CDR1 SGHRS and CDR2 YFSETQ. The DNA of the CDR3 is TGCGCCAGCAGCTTAAGGGGACAGGGGGCCGGCGAGCAGTACTTC. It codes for CASSLRGQGAGEQYF.

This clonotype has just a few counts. The CDR3 sequence is CATSRDQGYYGYTF. DNA of the CDR3: TGTGCCACCAGCAGAGATCAGGGCTACTATGGCTACACCTTC. The chain is built from TRBV15 and TRBJ1-2; tentatively, D is TRBD1 (5 bases). The CDR3 loop spans 14 amino acids. Germline CDR1 is LNHNV and CDR2 is YYDKDF (reference sequence). Trimming pared 0 bases from V and 3 bases from J, leaving 8 bases between.

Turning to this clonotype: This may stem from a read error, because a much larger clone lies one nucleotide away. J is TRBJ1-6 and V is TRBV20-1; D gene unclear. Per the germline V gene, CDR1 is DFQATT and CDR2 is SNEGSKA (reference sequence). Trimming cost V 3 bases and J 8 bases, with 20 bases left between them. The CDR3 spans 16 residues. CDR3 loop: CSARDGRNIGDSPLHF. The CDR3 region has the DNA TGCAGTGCTAGGGATGGCCGGAACATCGGTGATTCACCCCTCCACTTT.

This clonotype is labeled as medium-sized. CDR3 sequence reads: CATSDPGTGAHGEQFF. The CDR3 DNA reads as TGTGCCACCAGTGACCCCGGGACAGGGGCGCACGGTGAGCAGTTCTTC. The V and J genes are TRBV24-1 and TRBJ2-1, with 10 bases matching TRBD1. The trim removed 4 bases at V and 9 bases at J, leaving 11 bases unmatched. This CDR3 contains 16 residues. The germline V gene has CDR1 KGHDR and CDR2 SFDVKD.

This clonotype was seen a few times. The CDR3 region has the DNA TGCAGTGCGGTTCAGGGGGTAGGGTTTGGGTATGGCTACACCTTC. Its protein product is CSAVQGVGFGYGYTF. V usage is TRBV20-1 and J usage is TRBJ1-2, with 7 bases fitting TRBD1. The V gene end was trimmed by 6 bases and the J gene end by 5 bases; junction bases not matched to a gene: 15. Looked up from germline, CDR1 is DFQATT and CDR2 is SNEGSKA (reference sequence). This CDR3 comprises 15 residues.

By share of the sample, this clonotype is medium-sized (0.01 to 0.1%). The CDR3 DNA reads as TGTGCCAGCAGTTCGACAGCTCACTATGGCTACACCTTC. Amino acids: CASSSTAHYGYTF. V usage is TRBV6-1 and J usage is TRBJ1-2; a possible D gene is TRBD1 (5 bases). The CDR3 length is 13 residues. Looked up from germline, CDR1 is MNHNS and CDR2 is SASEGT. Between the trimmed V and J ends, which lost 5 bases and 3 bases, there was a span of 10 bases.

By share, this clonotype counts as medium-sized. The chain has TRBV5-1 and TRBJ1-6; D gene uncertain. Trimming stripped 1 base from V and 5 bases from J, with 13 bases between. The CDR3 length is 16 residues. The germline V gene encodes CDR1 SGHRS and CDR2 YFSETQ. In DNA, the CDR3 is TGCGCCAGCAGCTTGTCAGGTCCTGGGCATAATTCACCCCTCCACTTT. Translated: CASSLSGPGHNSPLHF.

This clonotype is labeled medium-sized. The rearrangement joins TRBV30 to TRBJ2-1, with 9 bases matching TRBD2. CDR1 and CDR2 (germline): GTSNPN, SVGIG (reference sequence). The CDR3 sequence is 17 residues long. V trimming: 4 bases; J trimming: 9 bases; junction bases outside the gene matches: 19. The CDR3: CAWMSWREGPSRVEQFF. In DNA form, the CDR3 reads TGTGCCTGGATGAGCTGGCGGGAGGGCCCCTCCCGGGTTGAGCAGTTCTTC.

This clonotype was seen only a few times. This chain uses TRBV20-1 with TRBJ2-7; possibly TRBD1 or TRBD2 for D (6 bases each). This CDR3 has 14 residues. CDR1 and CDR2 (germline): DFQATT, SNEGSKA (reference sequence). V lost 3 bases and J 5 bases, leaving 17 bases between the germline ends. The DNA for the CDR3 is TGCAGTGCTAGGGCCGGGCAGGGGAGGAACGAGCAGTACTTC. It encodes CSARAGQGRNEQYF.

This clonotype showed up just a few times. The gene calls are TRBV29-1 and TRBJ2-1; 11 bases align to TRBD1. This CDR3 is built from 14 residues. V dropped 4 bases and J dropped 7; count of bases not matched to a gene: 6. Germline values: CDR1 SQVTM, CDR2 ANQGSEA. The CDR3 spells CSVAEGTGGNEQFF. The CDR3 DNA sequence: TGCAGCGTTGCCGAAGGGACAGGGGGTAATGAGCAGTTCTTC.

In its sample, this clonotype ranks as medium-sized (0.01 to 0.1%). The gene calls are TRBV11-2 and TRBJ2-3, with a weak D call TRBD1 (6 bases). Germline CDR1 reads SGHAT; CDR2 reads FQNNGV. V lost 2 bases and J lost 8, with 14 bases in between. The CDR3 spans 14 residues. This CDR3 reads CASSLTLPRGTQYF. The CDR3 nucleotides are TGTGCCAGCAGCTTAACCCTCCCCAGGGGTACGCAGTATTTT.

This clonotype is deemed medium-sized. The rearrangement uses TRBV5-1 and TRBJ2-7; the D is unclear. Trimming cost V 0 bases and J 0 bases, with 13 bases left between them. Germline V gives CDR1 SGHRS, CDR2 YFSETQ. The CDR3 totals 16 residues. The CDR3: CASSLVPQGTSYEQYF. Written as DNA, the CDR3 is TGCGCCAGCAGCTTGGTCCCGCAAGGAACCTCCTACGAGCAGTACTTC.

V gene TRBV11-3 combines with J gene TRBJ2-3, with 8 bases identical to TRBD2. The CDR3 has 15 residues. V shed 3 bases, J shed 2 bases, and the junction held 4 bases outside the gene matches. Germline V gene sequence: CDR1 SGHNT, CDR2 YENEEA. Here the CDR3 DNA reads TGTGCCAGCAGCTTGGTTAGCGGGGACACAGATACGCAGTATTTT. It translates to CASSLVSGDTDTQYF.

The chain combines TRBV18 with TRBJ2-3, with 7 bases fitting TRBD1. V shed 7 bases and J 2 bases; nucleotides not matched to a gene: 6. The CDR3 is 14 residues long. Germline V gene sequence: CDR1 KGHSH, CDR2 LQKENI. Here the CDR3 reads CASYRDSNTDTQYF. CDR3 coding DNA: TGTGCCAGCTACCGGGACAGCAACACAGATACGCAGTATTTT.

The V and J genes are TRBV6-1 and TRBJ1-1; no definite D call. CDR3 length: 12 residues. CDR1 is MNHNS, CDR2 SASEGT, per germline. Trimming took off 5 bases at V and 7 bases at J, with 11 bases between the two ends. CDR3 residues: CASSTQSVEAFF. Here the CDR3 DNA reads TGTGCCAGCAGTACTCAGTCTGTTGAAGCTTTCTTT.

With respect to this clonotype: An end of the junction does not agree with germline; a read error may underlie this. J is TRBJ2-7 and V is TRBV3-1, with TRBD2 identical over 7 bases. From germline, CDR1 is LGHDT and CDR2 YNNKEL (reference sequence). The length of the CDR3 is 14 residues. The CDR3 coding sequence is TGTGCCAGCAGCCAGGAGGGAGGGCCTTACGGGCAGTACTTC. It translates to CASSQEGGPYGQYF.

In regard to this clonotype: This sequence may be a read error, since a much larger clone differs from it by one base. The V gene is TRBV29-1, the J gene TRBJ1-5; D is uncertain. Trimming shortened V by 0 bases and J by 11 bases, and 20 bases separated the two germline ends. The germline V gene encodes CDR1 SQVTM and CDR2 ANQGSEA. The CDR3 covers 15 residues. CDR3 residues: CSVEDQVVGSRTQHF. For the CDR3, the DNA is TGCAGCGTTGAAGATCAAGTGGTAGGGAGTAGGACCCAGCATTTT.

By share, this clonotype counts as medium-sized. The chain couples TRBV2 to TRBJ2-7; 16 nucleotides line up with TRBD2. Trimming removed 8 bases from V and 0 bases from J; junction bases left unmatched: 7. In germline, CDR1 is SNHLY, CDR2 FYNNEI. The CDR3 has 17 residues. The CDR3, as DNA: TGTGCCAGCGCCGGGACTAGCGGGAGGGTGGGCTCCTACGAGCAGTACTTC. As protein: CASAGTSGRVGSYEQYF.

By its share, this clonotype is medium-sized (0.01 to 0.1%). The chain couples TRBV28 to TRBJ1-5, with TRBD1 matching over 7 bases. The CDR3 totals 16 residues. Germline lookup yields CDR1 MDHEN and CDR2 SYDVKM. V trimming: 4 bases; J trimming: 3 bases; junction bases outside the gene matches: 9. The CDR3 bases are TGTGCCAGCAGTTCATCCGCAGGGGGGACCAATCAGCCCCAGCATTTT. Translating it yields CASSSSAGGTNQPQHF.

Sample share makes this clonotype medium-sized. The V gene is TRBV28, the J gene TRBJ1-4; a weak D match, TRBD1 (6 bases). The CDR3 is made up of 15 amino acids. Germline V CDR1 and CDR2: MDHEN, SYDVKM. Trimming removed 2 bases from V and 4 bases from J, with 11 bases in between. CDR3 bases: TGTGCCAGCAGTTTACCGACAGGCCATAATGAAAAACTGTTTTTT. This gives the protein CASSLPTGHNEKLFF.